This is a list of T cell receptor beta chains from one sample in a study of blood T cell repertoires in COVID-19. Profiled with immunoSEQ multiplex PCR; TCRdb holds only in-frame clones, not every one. Of around 200,000 clones listed, about 86% are singletons. Specimen: peripheral blood. The source is a man aged 45 to 65 with active or convalescent COVID-19. The CDR3 runs from the conserved cysteine through the conserved F or W. The order of the fields is CDR3 DNA, CDR3 protein, J gene, D gene, V gene, clone size. D genes are given only for firm matches. For some rows the clone size is stated as once, few or many, or as a class when expanded; others skip it.

CDR3nt: TGTGCCAGCAGAAGGGTAGCGGGGGCAGATACGCAGTATTTT; CDR3aa: CASRRVAGADTQYF; j_gene: TRBJ2-3; d_gene: TRBD2; v_gene: TRBV6-5; abundance: .
CDR3nt: TGTGCCAGCAGCCGGGGACTAGCGGGGGGGCCCGGTATAGATACGCAGTATTTT; CDR3aa: CASSRGLAGGPGIDTQYF; j_gene: TRBJ2-3; d_gene: TRBD2; v_gene: TRBV3-1/TRBV3-2; abundance: .
CDR3nt: TGTGCCAGCAGCCCGGAGGGTGCTCAGCCCCAGCATTTT; CDR3aa: CASSPEGAQPQHF; j_gene: TRBJ1-5; d_gene: .; v_gene: TRBV7-2; abundance: .
CDR3nt: TGTGCCAGCAGCTACCCCCCCCAGGGGGATACGCAGTATTTT; CDR3aa: CASSYPPQGDTQYF; j_gene: TRBJ2-3; d_gene: .; v_gene: TRBV5-4; abundance: .
CDR3nt: TGTGCCAGCAGCGCTAGCGGTCCCAACAATGAGCAGTTCTTC; CDR3aa: CASSASGPNNEQFF; j_gene: TRBJ2-1; d_gene: TRBD2; v_gene: TRBV6-4; abundance: .
CDR3nt: TGTGCCAGCAGTGAAGGTTTACAGATACGATTTATTAATCAGCCCCAGCATTTT; CDR3aa: CASSEGLQIRFINQPQHF; j_gene: TRBJ1-5; d_gene: .; v_gene: TRBV6-1; abundance: .
CDR3nt: TGTGCCACCAGCAGAGGGACAGGTTTCTATGGCTACACCTTC; CDR3aa: CATSRGTGFYGYTF; j_gene: TRBJ1-2; d_gene: TRBD1; v_gene: TRBV15; abundance: .
CDR3nt: TGTGCCAGCAGCGGAGGGACAGGGAGAAACTATGGCTACACCTTC; CDR3aa: CASSGGTGRNYGYTF; j_gene: TRBJ1-2; d_gene: TRBD1; v_gene: TRBV11-2; abundance: .
CDR3nt: TGTGCCAGCAGCTTGGTGGCTGGCACTGAAGCTTTCTTT; CDR3aa: CASSLVAGTEAFF; j_gene: TRBJ1-1; d_gene: .; v_gene: TRBV5-4; abundance: .
CDR3nt: TGTGCCAGCAGTTACTCGAGTCGCCAGGGCCCTTCACCCCTCCACTTT; CDR3aa: CASSYSSRQGPSPLHF; j_gene: TRBJ1-6; d_gene: .; v_gene: TRBV6-5; abundance: .
CDR3nt: TGTGCCAGCAGCTCCCAGACAGGGGCGCGTCAGCCCCAGCATTTT; CDR3aa: CASSSQTGARQPQHF; j_gene: TRBJ1-5; d_gene: TRBD1; v_gene: TRBV5-6; abundance: .
CDR3nt: TGTGCCAGTAGTGAGACTAGCGGTAAAAACATTCAGTACTTC; CDR3aa: CASSETSGKNIQYF; j_gene: TRBJ2-4; d_gene: TRBD2; v_gene: TRBV19; abundance: .
CDR3nt: TGTGCCAGTAGTATAGGATTTCAGGGGGCTCGGGCCTACGAGCAGTACTTC; CDR3aa: CASSIGFQGARAYEQYF; j_gene: TRBJ2-7; d_gene: TRBD1; v_gene: TRBV19; abundance: many
CDR3nt: TGTGCCAGTAGCTGGACAGGGAACACTGAAGCTTTCTTT; CDR3aa: CASSWTGNTEAFF; j_gene: TRBJ1-1; d_gene: TRBD1; v_gene: TRBV19; abundance: .
CDR3nt: TGTGCCATCAGGGCTACTAGCGGGCCCGATACGCAGTATTTT; CDR3aa: CAIRATSGPDTQYF; j_gene: TRBJ2-3; d_gene: TRBD2; v_gene: TRBV10-3; abundance: few
CDR3nt: TGTGCCAGCCGCAAGGCGGAAGAAGGCAATCAGCCCCAGCATTTT; CDR3aa: CASRKAEEGNQPQHF; j_gene: TRBJ1-5; d_gene: .; v_gene: TRBV18; abundance: .
CDR3nt: TGTGCCAGCAACCTTGAAGGGGCGCCAATCTATGGCTACACCTTC; CDR3aa: CASNLEGAPIYGYTF; j_gene: TRBJ1-2; d_gene: .; v_gene: TRBV7-3; abundance: .
CDR3nt: TGTGCCAGCAGCAAAATTCCCCCTTTAGGCGCGGGAGAAGATACGCAGTATTTT; CDR3aa: CASSKIPPLGAGEDTQYF; j_gene: TRBJ2-3; d_gene: .; v_gene: TRBV21-1; abundance: once
CDR3nt: TGTGCCGGAGACAGGGTACGGACTGAAGCTTTCTTT; CDR3aa: CAGDRVRTEAFF; j_gene: TRBJ1-1; d_gene: TRBD1; v_gene: TRBV30; abundance: .
CDR3nt: TGTGCCAGCAGCTCCGCCGGGACTCTGGCTTACAATGAGCAGTTCTTC; CDR3aa: CASSSAGTLAYNEQFF; j_gene: TRBJ2-1; d_gene: .; v_gene: TRBV5-6; abundance: .
CDR3nt: TGTGCCAGTAGTCCACGAGAGGGGCCCCAGCATTTT; CDR3aa: CASSPREGPQHF; j_gene: TRBJ1-5; d_gene: .; v_gene: TRBV19; abundance: .
CDR3nt: TGCGCCAGCAGCTTCTGGCGGGGGATAGATACGCAGTATTTT; CDR3aa: CASSFWRGIDTQYF; j_gene: TRBJ2-3; d_gene: TRBD2; v_gene: TRBV5-1; abundance: .
CDR3nt: TGTGCCAGCAGCTTACGTCAGGGGGCCTACGAGCAGTACTTC; CDR3aa: CASSLRQGAYEQYF; j_gene: TRBJ2-7; d_gene: TRBD1; v_gene: TRBV11-2; abundance: .
CDR3nt: TGTGCCACCAGTGATTCTGAGTTCGGGCAGGACTTAAAACGGGACTATGGCTACACCTTC; CDR3aa: CATSDSEFGQDLKRDYGYTF; j_gene: TRBJ1-2; d_gene: .; v_gene: TRBV24-1; abundance: .
CDR3nt: TGTGCCAGCAGGTCAGGGGGCAGGGAGACCCAGTACTTC; CDR3aa: CASRSGGRETQYF; j_gene: TRBJ2-5; d_gene: TRBD1; v_gene: TRBV5-4; abundance: .
CDR3nt: TGTGCCAGCAGCTTGACCAGAAACACCGGGGAGCTGTTTTTT; CDR3aa: CASSLTRNTGELFF; j_gene: TRBJ2-2; d_gene: .; v_gene: TRBV5-6; abundance: many
CDR3nt: TGTGCCAGCAGCCGGCGGACAGGAGAAGCTTTCTTT; CDR3aa: CASSRRTGEAFF; j_gene: TRBJ1-1; d_gene: TRBD1; v_gene: TRBV3-1/TRBV3-2; abundance: .
CDR3nt: TGTGCCAGCAGCTTTCAAAGCGGGAGTAACAATGAGCAGTTCTTC; CDR3aa: CASSFQSGSNNEQFF; j_gene: TRBJ2-1; d_gene: TRBD2; v_gene: TRBV7-3; abundance: many
CDR3nt: TGTGCCAGCAGCTCGCGCGGCAGGGTTAACACCGGGGAGCTGTTTTTT; CDR3aa: CASSSRGRVNTGELFF; j_gene: TRBJ2-2; d_gene: .; v_gene: TRBV7-2; abundance: .